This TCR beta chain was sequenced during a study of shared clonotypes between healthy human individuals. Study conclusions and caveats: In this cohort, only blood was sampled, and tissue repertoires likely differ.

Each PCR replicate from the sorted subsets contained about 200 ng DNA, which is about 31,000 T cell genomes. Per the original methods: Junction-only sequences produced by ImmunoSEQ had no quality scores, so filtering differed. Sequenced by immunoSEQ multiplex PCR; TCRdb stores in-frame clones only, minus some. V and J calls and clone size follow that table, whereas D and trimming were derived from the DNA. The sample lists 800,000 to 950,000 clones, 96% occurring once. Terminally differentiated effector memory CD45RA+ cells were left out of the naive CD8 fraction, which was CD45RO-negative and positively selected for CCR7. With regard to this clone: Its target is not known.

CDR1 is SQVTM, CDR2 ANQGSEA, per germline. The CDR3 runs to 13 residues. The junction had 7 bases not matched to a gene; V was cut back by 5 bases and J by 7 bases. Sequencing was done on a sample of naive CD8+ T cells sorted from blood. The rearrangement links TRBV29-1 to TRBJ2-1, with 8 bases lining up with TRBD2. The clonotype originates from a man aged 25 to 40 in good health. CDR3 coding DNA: TGCAGCGTTCCCACCACGGGGGGGAATGAGCAGTTCTTC. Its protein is CSVPTTGGNEQFF.